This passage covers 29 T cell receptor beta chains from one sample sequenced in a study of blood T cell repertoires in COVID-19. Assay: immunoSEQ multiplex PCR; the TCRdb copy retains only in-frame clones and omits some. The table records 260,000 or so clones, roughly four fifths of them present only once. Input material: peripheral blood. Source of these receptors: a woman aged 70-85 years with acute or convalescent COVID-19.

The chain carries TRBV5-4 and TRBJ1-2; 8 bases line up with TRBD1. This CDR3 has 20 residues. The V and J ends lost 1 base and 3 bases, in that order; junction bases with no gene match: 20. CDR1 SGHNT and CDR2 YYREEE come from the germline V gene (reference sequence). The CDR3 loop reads CASSLPISRGRKEGYYGYTF. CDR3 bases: TGTGCCAGCAGCTTGCCGATCAGCAGGGGGCGCAAAGAAGGATACTATGGCTACACCTTC.

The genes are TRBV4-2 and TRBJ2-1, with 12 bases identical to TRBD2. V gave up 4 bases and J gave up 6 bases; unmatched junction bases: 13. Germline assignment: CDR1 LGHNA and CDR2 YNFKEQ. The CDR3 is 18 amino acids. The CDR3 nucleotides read TGTGCCAGCAGCCTCATCGAACGATCTAGCGGGGGGGCCAATGAGCAGTTCTTC. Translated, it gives CASSLIERSSGGANEQFF.

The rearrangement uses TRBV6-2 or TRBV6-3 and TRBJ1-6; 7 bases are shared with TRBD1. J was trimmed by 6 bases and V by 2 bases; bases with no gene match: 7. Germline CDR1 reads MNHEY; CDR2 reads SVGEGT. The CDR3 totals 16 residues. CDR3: CASSYKTGQTNSPLHF. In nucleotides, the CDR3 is TGTGCCAGCAGTTACAAGACGGGACAGACTAATTCACCCCTCCACTTT.

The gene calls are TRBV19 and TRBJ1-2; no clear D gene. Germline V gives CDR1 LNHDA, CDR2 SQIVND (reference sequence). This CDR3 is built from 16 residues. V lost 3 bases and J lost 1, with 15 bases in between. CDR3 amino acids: CASSIRPNTGNYGYTF. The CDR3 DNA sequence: TGTGCCAGTAGTATCCGCCCTAATACGGGTAACTATGGCTACACCTTC. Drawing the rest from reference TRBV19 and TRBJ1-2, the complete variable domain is DGGITQSPKYLFRKEGQNVTLSCEQNLNHDAMYWYRQDPGQGLRLIYYSQIVNDFQKGDIAEGYSVSREKKESFPLTVTSAQKNPTAFYLCASSIRPNTGNYGYTFGSGTRLTVV.

The CDR3 sequence: CASRQDFSGNTIYF. Here the CDR3 DNA reads TGTGCCAGTCGACAGGACTTCTCTGGAAACACCATATATTTT. This chain links TRBV19 with TRBJ1-3, with a tentative D call TRBD1 (6 bases). Germline loops: CDR1 LNHDA, CDR2 SQIVND (reference sequence). The CDR3 extends over 14 amino acids. The V and J ends lost 8 bases and 0 bases respectively, with 11 bases between them.

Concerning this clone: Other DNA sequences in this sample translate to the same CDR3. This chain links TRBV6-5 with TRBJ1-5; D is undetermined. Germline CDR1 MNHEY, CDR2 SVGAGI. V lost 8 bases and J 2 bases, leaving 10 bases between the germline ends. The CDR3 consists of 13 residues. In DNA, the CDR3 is TGTGCCAGCCGGGGAGGAGGCAATCAGCCCCAGCATTTT. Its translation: CASRGGGNQPQHF.

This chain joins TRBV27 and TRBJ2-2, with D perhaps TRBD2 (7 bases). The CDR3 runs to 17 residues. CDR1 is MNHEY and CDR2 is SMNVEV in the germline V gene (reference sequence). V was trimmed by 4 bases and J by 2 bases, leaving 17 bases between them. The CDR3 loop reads CASSSLRRGGNTGELFF. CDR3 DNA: TGTGCCAGCAGTTCCCTTAGGAGGGGGGGAAACACCGGGGAGCTGTTTTTT.

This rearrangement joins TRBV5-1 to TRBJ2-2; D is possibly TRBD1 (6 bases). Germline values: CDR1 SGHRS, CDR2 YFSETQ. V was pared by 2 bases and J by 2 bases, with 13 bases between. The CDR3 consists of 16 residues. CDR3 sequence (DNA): TGCGCCAGCAGCTTCGGGGCAGGGGCTAACACCGGGGAGCTGTTTTTT. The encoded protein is CASSFGAGANTGELFF.

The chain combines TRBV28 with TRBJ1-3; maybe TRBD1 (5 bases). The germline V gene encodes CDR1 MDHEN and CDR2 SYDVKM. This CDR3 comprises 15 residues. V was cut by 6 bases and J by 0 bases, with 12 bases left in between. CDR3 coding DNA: TGTGCCAGCAGCGCACAGGTCCGCTCTGGAAACACCATATATTTT. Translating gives CASSAQVRSGNTIYF. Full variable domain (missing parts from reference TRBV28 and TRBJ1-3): DVKVTQSSRYLVKRTGEKVFLECVQDMDHENMFWYRQDPGLGLRLIYFSYDVKMKEKGDIPEGYSVSREKKERFSLILESASTNQTSMYLCASSAQVRSGNTIYFGEGSWLTVV.

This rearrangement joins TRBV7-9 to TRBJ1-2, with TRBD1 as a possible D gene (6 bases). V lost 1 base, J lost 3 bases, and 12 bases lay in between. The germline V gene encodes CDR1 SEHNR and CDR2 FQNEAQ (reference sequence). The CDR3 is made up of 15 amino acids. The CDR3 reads CASSLVRGTHYGYTF. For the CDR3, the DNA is TGTGCCAGCAGCTTAGTGAGGGGGACACACTATGGCTACACCTTC. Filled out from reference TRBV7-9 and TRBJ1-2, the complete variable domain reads DTGVSQNPRHKITKRGQNVTFRCDPISEHNRLYWYRQTLGQGPEFLTYFQNEAQLEKSRLLSDRFSAERPKGSFSTLEIQRTEQGDSAMYLCASSLVRGTHYGYTFGSGTRLTVV.

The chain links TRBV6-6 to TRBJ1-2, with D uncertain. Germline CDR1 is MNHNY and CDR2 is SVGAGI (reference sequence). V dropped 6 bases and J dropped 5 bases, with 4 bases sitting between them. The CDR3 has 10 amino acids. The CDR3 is CASSLYGYTF. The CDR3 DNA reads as TGTGCCAGCAGCCTGTATGGCTACACCTTC.

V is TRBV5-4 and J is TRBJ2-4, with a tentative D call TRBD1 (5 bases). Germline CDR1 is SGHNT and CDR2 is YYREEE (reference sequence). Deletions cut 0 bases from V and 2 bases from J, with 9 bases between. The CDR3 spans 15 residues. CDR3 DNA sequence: TGTGCCAGCAGCTTGGGGGGCCAAACCAAAAACATTCAGTACTTC. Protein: CASSLGGQTKNIQYF.

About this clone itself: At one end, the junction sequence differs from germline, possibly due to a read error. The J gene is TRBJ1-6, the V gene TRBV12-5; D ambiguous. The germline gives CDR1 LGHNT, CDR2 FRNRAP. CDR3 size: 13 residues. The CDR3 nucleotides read TGTGCTAGTGGATTGGACGGGAATTCACCCCTCCACTTT. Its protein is CASGLDGNSPLHF.

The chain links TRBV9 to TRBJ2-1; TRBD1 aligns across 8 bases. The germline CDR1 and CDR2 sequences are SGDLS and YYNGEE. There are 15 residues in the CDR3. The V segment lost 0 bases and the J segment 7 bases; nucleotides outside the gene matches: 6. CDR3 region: CASSVVQGAWNEQFF. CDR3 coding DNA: TGTGCCAGCAGCGTAGTCCAGGGGGCTTGGAATGAGCAGTTCTTC.

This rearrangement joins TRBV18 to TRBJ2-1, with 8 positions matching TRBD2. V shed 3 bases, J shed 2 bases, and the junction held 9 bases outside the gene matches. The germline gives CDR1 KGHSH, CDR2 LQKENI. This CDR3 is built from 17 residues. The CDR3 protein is CASSPGGGGSTYNEQFF. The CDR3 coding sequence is TGTGCCAGCTCACCTGGAGGCGGGGGGTCAACCTACAATGAGCAGTTCTTC.

CDR3 DNA: TGCGCCAGCAGCTTGTTGTACGGGAAGAATCAGCCCCAGCATTTT. Its translation: CASSLLYGKNQPQHF. The rearrangement links TRBV5-1 to TRBJ1-5; D is unclear. There are 15 residues in the CDR3. Per the germline V gene, CDR1 is SGHRS and CDR2 is YFSETQ. The V end was cut by 1 base, the J end by 4 bases, with 12 bases between.

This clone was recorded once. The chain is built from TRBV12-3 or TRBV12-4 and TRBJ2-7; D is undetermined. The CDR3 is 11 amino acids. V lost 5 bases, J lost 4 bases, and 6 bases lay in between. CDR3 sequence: CASSNQYEQYF. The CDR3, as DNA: TGTGCCAGCAGTAATCAGTACGAGCAGTACTTC.

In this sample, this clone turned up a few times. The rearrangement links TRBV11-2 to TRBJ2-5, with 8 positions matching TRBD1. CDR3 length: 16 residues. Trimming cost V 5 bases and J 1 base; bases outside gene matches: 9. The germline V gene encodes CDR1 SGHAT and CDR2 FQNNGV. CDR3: CASSKDRGFSQETQYF. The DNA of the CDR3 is TGTGCCAGCAGCAAAGACAGGGGCTTCTCCCAAGAGACCCAGTACTTC.

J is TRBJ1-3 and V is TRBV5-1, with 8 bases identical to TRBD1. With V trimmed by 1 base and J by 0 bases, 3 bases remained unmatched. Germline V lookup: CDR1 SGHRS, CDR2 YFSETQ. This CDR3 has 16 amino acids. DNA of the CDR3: TGCGCCAGCAGCTTGCGAGGACAGGGCTCTGGAAACACCATATATTTT. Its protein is CASSLRGQGSGNTIYF.

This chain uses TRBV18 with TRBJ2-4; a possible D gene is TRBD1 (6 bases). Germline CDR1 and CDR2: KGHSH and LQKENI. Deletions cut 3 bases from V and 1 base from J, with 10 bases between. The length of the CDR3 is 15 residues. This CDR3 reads CASSPTGEAKNIQYF. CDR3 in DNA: TGTGCCAGCTCACCGACAGGCGAGGCCAAAAACATTCAGTACTTC.

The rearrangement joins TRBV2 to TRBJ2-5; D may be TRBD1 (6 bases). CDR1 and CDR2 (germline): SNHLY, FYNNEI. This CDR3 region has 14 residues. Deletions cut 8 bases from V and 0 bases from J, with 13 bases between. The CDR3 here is CASCRTAYQETQYF. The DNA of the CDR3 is TGTGCCAGCTGCCGGACAGCCTACCAAGAGACCCAGTACTTC.

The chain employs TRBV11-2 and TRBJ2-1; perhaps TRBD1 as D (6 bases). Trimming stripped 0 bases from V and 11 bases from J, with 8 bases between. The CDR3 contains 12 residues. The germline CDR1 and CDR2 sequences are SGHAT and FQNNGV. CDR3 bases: TGTGCCAGCAGCTTAGAAAGGGGGAAGCAGTTCTTC. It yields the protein CASSLERGKQFF.

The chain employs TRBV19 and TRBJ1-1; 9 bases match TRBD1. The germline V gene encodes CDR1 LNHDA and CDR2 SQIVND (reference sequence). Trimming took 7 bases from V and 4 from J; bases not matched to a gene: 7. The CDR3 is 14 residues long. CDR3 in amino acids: CASTPTGGGTEAFF. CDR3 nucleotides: TGTGCCAGTACCCCTACAGGGGGCGGCACTGAAGCTTTCTTT.

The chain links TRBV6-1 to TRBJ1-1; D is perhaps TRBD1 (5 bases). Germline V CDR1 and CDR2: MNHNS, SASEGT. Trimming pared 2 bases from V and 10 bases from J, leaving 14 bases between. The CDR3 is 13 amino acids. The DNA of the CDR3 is TGTGCCAGCAGTGAAATCCGGGGGAAAACAGCTTTCTTT. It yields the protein CASSEIRGKTAFF.

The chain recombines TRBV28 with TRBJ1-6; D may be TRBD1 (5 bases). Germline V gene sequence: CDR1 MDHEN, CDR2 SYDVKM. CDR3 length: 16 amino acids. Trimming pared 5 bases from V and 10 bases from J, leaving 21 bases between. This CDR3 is CASSTTPGLGESPLHF. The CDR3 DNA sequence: TGTGCCAGCAGTACGACTCCCGGACTAGGGGAATCACCCCTCCACTTT.

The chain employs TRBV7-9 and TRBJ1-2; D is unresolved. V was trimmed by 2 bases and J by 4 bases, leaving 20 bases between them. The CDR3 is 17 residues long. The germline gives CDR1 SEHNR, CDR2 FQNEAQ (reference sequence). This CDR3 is CASSLRRVASGPYGYTF. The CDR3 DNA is TGTGCCAGCAGCTTAAGGAGGGTTGCGAGCGGGCCCTATGGCTACACCTTC.

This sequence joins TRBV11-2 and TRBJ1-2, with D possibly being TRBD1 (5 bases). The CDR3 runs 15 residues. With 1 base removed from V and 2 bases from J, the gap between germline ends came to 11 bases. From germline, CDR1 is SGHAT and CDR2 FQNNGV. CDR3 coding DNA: TGTGCCAGCAGCTTAGCCGGGGGAGTGAACTATGGCTACACCTTC. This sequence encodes CASSLAGGVNYGYTF.

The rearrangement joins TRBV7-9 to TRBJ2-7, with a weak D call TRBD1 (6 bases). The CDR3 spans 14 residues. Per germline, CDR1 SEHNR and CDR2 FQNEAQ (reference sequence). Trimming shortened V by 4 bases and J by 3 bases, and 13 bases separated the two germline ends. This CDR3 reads CASSSPGASYEQYF. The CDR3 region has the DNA TGTGCCAGCAGCTCGCCAGGGGCCAGCTACGAGCAGTACTTC.

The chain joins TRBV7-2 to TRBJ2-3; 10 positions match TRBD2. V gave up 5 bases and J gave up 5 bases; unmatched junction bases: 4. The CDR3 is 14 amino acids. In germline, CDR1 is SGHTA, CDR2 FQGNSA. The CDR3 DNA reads TGTGCCAGCAGCCCTGGACTAGCGGAAGATACGCAGTATTTT. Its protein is CASSPGLAEDTQYF. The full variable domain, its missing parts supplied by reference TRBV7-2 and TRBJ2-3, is GAGVSQSPSNKVTEKGKDVELRCDPISGHTALYWYRQSLGQGLEFLIYFQGNSAPDKSGLPSDRFSAERTGGSVSTLTIQRTQQEDSAVYLCASSPGLAEDTQYFGPGTRLTVL.